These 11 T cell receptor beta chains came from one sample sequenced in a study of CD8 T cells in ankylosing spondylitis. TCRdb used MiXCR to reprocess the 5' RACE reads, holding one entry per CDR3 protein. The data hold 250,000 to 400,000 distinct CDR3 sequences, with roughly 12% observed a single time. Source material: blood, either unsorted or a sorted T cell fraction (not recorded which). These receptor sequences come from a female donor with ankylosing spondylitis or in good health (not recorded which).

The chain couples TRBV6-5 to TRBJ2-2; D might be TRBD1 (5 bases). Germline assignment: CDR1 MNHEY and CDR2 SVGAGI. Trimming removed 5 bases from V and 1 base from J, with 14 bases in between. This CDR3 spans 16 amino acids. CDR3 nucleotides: TGTGCCAGCAGTACCGACAGTACAAAGAACACCGGGGAGCTGTTTTTT. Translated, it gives CASSTDSTKNTGELFF.

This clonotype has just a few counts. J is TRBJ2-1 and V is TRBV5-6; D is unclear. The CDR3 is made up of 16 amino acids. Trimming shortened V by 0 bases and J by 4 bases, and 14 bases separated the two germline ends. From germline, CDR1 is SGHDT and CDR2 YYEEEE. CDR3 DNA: TGTGCCAGCAGCTTGGTTTCCCCGGGTGGGTACAATGAGCAGTTCTTC. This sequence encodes CASSLVSPGGYNEQFF.

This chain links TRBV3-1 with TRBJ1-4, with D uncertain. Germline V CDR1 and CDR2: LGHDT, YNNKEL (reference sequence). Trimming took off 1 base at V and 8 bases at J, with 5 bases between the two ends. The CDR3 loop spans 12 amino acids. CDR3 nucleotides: TGTGCCAGCAGCCAAGGTCGGGAAAAACTGTTTTTT. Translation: CASSQGREKLFF.

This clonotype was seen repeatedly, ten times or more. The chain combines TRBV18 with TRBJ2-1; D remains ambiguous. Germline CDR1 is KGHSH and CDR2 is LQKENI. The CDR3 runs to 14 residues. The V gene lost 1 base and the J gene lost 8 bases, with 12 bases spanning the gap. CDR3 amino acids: CASSPLGFGDEQFF. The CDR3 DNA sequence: TGTGCCAGCTCACCACTGGGATTCGGAGATGAGCAGTTCTTC.

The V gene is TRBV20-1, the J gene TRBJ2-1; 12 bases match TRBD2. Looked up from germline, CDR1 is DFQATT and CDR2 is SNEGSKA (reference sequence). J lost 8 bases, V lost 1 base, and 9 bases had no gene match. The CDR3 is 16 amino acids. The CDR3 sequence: CSARGLAGGRRHEQFF. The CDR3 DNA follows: TGCAGTGCTAGAGGTCTAGCGGGGGGGCGAAGGCATGAGCAGTTCTTC.

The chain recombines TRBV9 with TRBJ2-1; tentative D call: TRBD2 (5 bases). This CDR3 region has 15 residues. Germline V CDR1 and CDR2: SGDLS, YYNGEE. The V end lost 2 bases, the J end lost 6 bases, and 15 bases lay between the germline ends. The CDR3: CASSVEGQDFNEQFF. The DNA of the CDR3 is TGTGCCAGCAGCGTCGAAGGGCAGGACTTCAATGAGCAGTTCTTC. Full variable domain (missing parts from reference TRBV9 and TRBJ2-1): DSGVTQTPKHLITATGQRVTLRCSPRSGDLSVYWYQQSLDQGLQFLIQYYNGEERAKGNILERFSAQQFPDLHSELNLSSLELGDSALYFCASSVEGQDFNEQFFGPGTRLTVL.

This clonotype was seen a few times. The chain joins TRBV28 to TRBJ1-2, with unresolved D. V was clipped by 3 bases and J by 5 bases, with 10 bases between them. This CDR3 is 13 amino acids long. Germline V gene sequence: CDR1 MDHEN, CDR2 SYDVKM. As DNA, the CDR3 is TGTGCCAGCAGTTTGGGGATGGGGTATGGCTACACCTTC. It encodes CASSLGMGYGYTF.

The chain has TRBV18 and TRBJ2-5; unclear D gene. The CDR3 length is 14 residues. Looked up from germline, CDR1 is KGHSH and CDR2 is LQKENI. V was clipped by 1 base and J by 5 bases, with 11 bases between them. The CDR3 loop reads CASSPLDVGETQYF. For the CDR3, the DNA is TGTGCCAGCTCACCACTTGACGTGGGGGAGACCCAGTACTTC.

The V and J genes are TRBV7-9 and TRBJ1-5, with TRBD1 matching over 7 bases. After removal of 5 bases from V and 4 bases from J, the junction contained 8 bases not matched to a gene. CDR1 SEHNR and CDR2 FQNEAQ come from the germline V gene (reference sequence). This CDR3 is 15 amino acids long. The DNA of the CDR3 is TGTGCCAGCAGCCCGCCCGGGACAGATAATCAGCCCCAGCATTTT. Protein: CASSPPGTDNQPQHF.

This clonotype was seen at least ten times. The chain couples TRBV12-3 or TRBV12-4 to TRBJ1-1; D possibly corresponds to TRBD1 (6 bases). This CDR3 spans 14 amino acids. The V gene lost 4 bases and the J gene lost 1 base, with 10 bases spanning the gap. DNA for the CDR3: TGTGCCAGCAGTTGGGGGGCGCCGAACACTGAAGCTTTCTTT. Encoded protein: CASSWGAPNTEAFF.

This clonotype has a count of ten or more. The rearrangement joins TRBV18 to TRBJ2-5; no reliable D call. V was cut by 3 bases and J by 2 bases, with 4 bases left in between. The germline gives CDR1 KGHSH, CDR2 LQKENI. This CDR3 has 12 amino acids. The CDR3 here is CASSPVQETQYF. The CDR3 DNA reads TGTGCCAGCTCACCCGTTCAAGAGACCCAGTACTTC.